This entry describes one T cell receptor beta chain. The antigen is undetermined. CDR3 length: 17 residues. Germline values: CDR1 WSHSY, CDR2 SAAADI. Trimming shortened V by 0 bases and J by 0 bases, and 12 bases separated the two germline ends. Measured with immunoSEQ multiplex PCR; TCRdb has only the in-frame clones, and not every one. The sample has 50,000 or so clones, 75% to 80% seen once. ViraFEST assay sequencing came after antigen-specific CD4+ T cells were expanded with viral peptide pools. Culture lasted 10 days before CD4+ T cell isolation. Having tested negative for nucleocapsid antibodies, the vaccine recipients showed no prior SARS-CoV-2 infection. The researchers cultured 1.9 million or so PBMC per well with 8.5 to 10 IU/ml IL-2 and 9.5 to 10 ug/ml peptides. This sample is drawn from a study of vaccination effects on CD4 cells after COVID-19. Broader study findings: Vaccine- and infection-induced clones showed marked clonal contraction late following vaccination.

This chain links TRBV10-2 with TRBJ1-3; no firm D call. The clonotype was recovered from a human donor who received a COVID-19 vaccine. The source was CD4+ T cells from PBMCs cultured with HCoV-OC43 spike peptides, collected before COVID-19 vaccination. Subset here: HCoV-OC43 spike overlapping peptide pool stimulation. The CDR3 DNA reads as TGCGCCAGCAGTGAGTCGGTGTCGGGATCCTCTGGAAACACCATATATTTT. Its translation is CASSESVSGSSGNTIYF.